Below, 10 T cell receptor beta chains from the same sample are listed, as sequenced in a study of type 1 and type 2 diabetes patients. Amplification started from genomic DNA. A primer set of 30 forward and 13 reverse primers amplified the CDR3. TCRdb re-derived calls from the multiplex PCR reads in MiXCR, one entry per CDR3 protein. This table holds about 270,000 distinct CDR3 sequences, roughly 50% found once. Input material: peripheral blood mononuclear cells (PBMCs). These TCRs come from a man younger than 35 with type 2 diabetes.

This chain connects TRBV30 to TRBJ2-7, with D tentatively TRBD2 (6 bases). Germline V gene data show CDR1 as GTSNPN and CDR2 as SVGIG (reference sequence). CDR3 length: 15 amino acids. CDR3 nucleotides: TGTGGCGTTGGGGGGTCCCCTGAAAGCTCCTACGAGCAGTACTTC. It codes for CGVGGSPESSYEQYF.

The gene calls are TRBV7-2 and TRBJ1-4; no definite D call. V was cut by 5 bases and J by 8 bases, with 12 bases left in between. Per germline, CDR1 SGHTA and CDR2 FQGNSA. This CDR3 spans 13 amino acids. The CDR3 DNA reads TGTGCCAGCAGCGCCGGGGTTGGGGAAAAACTGTTTTTT. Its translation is CASSAGVGEKLFF.

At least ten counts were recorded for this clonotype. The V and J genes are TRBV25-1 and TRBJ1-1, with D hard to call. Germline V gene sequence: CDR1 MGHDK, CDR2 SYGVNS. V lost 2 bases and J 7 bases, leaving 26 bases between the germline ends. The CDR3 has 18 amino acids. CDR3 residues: CASSEDYLDGGWLGEAFF. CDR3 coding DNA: TGTGCCAGCAGTGAAGACTATTTAGATGGCGGATGGCTGGGTGAAGCTTTCTTT.

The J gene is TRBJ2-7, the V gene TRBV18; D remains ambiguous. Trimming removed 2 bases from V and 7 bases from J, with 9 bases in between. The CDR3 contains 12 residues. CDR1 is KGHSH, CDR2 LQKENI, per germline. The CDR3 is CASSPEIGEQYF. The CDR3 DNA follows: TGTGCCAGCTCACCAGAGATTGGGGAGCAGTACTTC.

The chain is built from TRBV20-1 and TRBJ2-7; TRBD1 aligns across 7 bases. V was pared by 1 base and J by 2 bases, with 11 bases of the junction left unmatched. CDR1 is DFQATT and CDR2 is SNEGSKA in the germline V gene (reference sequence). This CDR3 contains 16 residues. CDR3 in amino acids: CSARASGQQKPYEQYF. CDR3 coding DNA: TGCAGTGCTAGAGCTTCGGGACAGCAAAAACCCTACGAGCAGTACTTC.

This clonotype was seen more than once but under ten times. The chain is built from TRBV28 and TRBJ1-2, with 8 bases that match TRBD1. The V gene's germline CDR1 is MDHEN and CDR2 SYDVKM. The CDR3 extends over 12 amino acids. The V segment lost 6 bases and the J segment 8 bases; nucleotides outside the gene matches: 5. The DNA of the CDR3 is TGTGCCAGCAGGGACAGGGTCTTCGGCTACACCTTC. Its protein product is CASRDRVFGYTF.

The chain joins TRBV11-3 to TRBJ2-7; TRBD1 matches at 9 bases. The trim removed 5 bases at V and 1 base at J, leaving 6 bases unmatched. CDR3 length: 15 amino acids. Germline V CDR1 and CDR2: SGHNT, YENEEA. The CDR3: CASSGDREGSYEQYF. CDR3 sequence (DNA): TGTGCCAGCAGCGGGGACAGGGAAGGTTCCTACGAGCAGTACTTC.

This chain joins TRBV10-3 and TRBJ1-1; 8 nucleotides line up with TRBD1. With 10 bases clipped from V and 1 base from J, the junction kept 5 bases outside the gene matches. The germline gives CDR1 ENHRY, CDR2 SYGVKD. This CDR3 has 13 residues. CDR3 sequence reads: CASQDRENTEAFF. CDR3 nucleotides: TGTGCCAGCCAGGACAGGGAGAACACTGAAGCTTTCTTT.

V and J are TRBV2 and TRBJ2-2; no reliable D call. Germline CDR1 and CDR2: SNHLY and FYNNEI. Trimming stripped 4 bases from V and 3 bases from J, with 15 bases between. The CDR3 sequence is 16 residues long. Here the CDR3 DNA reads TGTGCCAGCAGTGGTAGTCTTTCTAGGGACACCGGGGAGCTGTTTTTT. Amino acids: CASSGSLSRDTGELFF.

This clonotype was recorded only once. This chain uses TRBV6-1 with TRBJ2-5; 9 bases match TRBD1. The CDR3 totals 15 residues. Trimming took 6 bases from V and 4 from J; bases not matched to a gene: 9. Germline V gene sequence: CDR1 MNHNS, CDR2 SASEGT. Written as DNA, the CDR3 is TGTGCCAGCAGCCTACAGGGGGCTGCGGGAGAGACCCAGTACTTC. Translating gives CASSLQGAAGETQYF.